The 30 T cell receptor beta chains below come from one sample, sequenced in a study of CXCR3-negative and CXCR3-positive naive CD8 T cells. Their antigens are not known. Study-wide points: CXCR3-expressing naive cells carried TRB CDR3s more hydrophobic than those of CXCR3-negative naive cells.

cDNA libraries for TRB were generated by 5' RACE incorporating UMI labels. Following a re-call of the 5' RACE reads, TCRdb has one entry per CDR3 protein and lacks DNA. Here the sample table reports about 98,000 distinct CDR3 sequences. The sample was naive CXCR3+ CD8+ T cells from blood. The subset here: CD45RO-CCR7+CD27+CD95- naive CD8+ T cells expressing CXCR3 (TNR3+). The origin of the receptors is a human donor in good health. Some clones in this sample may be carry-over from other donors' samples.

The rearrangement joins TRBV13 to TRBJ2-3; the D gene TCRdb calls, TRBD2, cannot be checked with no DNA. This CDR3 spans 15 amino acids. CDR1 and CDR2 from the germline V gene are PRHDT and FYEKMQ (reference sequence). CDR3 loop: CASSLEASGTDTQYF.

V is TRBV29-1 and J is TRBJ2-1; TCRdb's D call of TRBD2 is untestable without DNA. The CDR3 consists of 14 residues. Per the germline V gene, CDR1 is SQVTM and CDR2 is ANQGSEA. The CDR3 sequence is CSVRLAPRGNEQFF.

Here the CDR3 reads CASSPSGENYNEQFF. The chain couples TRBV4-3 to TRBJ2-1; there is no DNA to check the TCRdb D call of TRBD2. The CDR3 consists of 15 residues. Germline CDR1 is LGHNA and CDR2 is YSLEER.

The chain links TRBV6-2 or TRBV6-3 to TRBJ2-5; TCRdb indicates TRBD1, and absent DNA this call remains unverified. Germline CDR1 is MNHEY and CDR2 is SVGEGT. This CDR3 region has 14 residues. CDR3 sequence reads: CASIGQGTEETQYF.

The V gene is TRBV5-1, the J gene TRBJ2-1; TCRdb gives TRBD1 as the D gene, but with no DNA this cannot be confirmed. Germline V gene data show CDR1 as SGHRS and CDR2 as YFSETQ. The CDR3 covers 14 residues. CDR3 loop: CASSFSTEYNEQFF.

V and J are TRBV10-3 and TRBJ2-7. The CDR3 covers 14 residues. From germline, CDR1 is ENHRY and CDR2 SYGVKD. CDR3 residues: CAISEDTLSYEQYF.

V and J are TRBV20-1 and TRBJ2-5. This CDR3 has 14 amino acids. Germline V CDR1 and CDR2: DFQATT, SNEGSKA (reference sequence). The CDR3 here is CSARDRDDVETQYF.

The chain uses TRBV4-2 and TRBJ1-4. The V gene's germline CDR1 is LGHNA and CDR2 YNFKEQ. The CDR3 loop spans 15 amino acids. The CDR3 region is CASSPAGATNEKLFF.

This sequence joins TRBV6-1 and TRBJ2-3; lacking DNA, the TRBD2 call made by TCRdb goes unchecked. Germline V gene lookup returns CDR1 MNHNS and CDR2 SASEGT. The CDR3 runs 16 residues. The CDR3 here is CASSEDDGGYEDTQYF.

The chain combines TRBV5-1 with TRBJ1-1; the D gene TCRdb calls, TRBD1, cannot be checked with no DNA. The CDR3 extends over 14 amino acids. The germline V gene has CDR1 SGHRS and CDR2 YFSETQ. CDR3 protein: CASSLPGGRTEAFF.

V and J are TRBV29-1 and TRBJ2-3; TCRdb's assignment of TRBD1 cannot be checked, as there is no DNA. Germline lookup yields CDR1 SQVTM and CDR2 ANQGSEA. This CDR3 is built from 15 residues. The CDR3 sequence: CSVEGADRDADTQYF.

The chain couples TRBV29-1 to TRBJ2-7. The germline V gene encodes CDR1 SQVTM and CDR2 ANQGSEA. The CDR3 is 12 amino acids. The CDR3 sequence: CSVEDQDGGEYF.

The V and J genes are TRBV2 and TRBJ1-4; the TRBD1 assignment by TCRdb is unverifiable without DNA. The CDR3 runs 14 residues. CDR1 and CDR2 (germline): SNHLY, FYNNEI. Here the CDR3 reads CASSEGDGSEKLFF.

CDR3 in amino acids: CSARENRVSPNTGELFF. The chain has TRBV20-1 and TRBJ2-2; TCRdb lists TRBD1, though no DNA is available to test this call. This CDR3 is 17 amino acids long. Per germline, CDR1 DFQATT and CDR2 SNEGSKA (reference sequence).

The CDR3 loop reads CASSSLAGGLGDTQYF. The rearrangement uses TRBV5-6 and TRBJ2-3; the D call from TCRdb, TRBD2, cannot be confirmed without DNA. The CDR3 is 16 amino acids. Germline V CDR1 and CDR2: SGHDT, YYEEEE.

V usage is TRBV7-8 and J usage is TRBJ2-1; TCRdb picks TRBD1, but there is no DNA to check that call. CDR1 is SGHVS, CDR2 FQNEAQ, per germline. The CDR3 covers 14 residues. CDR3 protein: CASSAGAAWDEQFF.

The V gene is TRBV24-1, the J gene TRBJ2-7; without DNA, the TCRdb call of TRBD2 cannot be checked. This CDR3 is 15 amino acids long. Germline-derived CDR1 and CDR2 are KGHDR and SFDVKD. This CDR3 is CATSDPRTSVDEQYF.

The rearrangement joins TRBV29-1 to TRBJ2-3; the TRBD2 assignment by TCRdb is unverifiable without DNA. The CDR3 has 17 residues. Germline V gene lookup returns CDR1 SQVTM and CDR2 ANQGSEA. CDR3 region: CSVAGATSGAETDTQYF.

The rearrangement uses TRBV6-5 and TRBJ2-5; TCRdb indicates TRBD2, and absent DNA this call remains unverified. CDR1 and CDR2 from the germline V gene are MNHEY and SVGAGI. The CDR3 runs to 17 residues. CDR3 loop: CASCISLPSAWSGTQYF.

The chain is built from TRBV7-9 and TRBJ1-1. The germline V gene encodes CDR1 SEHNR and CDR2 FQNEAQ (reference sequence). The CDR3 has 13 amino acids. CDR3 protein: CASSFVPSTEAFF.

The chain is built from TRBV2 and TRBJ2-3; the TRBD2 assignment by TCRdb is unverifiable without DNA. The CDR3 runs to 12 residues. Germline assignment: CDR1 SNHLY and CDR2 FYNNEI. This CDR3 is CASTAVWDTQYF. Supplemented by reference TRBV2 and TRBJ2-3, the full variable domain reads EPEVTQTPSHQVTQMGQEVILRCVPISNHLYFYWYRQILGQKVEFLVSFYNNEISEKSEIFDDQFSVERPDGSNFTLKIRSTKLEDSAMYFCASTAVWDTQYFGPGTRLTVL.

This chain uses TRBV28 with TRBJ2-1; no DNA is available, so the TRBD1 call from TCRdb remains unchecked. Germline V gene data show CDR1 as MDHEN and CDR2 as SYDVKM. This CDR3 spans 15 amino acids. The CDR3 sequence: CASTSPGQAHDEQFF.

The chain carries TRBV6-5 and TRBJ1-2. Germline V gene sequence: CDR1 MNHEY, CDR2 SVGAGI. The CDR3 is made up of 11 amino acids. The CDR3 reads CASTSGGGYTF.

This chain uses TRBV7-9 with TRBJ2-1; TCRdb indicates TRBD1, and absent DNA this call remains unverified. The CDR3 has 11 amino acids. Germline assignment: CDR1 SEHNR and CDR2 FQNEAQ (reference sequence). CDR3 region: CATNPWVEQFF. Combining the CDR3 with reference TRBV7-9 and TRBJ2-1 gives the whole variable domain DTGVSQNPRHKITKRGQNVTFRCDPISEHNRLYWYRQTLGQGPEFLTYFQNEAQLEKSRLLSDRFSAERPKGSFSTLEIQRTEQGDSAMYLCATNPWVEQFFGPGTRLTVL.

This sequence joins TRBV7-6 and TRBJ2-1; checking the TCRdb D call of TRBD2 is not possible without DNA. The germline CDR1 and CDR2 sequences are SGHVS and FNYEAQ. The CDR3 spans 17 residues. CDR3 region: CARSLRPSGEDYNEQFF.

CDR3 sequence: CASSLTRLTDTQYF. V gene TRBV7-2 combines with J gene TRBJ2-3; the D call of TRBD2 rests on TCRdb alone, since no DNA is present to check it. The CDR3 runs 14 residues. The germline CDR1 and CDR2 sequences are SGHTA and FQGNSA.

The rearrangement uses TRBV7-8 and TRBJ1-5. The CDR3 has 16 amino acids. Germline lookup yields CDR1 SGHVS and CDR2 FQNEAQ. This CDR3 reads CASSLRSEWGNQPQHF. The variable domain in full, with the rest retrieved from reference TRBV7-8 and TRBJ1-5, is GAGVSQSPRYKVAKRGQDVALRCDPISGHVSLFWYQQALGQGPEFLTYFQNEAQLDKSGLPSDRFFAERPEGSVSTLKIQRTQQEDSAVYLCASSLRSEWGNQPQHFGDGTRLSIL.

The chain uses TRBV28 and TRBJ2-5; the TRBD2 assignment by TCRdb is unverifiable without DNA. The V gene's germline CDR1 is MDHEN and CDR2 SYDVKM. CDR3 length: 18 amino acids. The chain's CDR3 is CASSLVAGGEISEETQYF.

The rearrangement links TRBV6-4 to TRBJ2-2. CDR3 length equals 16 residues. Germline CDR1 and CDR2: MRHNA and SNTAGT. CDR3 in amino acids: CASSPTMGSDTGELFF.

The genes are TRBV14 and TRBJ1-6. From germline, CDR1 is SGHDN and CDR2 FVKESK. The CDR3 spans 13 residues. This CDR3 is CASSQVFRSPLHF.